This paragraph covers one T cell receptor beta chain sequence. Profiled with immunoSEQ multiplex PCR; TCRdb holds only in-frame clones, not every one. The table has about 250,000 clones, roughly 82% seen once; the top ten hold less than 15%. Between the trimmed V and J ends, which lost 2 bases and 4 bases, there was a span of 14 bases. The germline V gene encodes CDR1 KGHSH and CDR2 LQKENI. The CDR3 length is 15 residues. This sample was taken from a study of control samples from healthy donors and cancer patients. The rearrangement joins TRBV18 to TRBJ1-2, with a weak D call TRBD1 (5 bases). The TCR originated in a woman aged 55-69 years with lung cancer. Sequencing was carried out using PBMCs. CDR3 sequence: CASSPILAGIYGYTF. In DNA, the CDR3 is TGTGCCAGCTCACCAATCCTGGCAGGGATCTATGGCTACACCTTC.